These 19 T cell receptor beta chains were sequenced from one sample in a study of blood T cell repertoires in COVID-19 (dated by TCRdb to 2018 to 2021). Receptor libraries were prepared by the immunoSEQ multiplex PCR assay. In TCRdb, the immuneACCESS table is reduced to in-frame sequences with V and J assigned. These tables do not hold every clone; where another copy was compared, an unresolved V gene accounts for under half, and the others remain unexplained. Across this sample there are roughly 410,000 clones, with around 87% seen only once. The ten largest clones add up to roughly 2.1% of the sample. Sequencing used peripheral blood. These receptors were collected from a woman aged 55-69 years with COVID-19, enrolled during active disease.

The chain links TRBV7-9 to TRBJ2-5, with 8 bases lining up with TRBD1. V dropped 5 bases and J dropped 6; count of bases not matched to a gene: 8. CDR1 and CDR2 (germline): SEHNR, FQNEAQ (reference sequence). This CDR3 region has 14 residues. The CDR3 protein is CASSPTGVGKTQYF. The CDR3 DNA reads TGTGCCAGCAGCCCGACAGGGGTCGGGAAGACCCAGTACTTC.

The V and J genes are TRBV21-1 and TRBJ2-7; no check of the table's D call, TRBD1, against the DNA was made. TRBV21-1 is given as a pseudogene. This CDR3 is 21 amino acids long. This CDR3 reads CASSGGDRGVKRGPPDYEQYF. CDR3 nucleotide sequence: TGTGCCAGCAGCGGAGGGGACAGGGGTGTAAAACGGGGGCCCCCGGACTACGAGCAGTACTTC.

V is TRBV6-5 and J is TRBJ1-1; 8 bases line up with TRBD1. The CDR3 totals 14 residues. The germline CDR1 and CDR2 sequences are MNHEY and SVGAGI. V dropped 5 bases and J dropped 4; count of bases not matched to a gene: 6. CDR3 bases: TGTGCCAGCAGTCGCGGACAGGGAATCACTGAAGCTTTCTTT. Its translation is CASSRGQGITEAFF.

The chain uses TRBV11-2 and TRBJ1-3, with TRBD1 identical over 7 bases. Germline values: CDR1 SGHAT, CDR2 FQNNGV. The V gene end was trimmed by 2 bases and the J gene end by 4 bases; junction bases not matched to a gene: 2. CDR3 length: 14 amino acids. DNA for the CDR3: TGTGCCAGCAGCTTACAGGGGGACGGAAACACCATATATTTT. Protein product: CASSLQGDGNTIYF. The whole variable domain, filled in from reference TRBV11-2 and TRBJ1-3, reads EAGVAQSPRYKIIEKRQSVAFWCNPISGHATLYWYQQILGQGPKLLIQFQNNGVVDDSQLPKDRFSAERLKGVDSTLKIQPAKLEDSAVYLCASSLQGDGNTIYFGEGSWLTVV.

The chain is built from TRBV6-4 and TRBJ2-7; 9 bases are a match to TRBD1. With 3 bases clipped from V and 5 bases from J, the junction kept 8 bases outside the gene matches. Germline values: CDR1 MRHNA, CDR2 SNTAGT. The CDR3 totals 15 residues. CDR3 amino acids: CASSEFYRGRHEQYF. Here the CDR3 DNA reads TGTGCCAGCAGTGAATTCTACAGGGGGCGGCACGAGCAGTACTTC.

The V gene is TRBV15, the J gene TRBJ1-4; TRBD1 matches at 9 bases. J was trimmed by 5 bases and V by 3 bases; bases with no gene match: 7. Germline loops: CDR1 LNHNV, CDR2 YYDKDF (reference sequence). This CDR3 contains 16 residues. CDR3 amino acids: CATSRSSGTGNEKLFF. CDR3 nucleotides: TGTGCCACCAGCAGGAGTTCCGGGACAGGGAATGAAAAACTGTTTTTT.

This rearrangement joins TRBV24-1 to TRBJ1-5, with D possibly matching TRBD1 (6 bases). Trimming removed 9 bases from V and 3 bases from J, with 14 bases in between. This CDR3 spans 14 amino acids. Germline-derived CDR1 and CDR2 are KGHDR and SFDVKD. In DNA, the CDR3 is TGTGCCACCTCCCCTCGGGGGGCCAATCAGCCCCAGCATTTT. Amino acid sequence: CATSPRGANQPQHF.

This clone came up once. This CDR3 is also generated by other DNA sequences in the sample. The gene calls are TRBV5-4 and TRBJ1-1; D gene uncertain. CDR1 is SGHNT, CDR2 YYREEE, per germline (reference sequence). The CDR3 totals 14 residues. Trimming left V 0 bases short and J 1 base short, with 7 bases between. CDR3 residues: CASSLGRGNTEAFF. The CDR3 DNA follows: TGTGCCAGCAGCTTGGGTCGGGGGAACACTGAAGCTTTCTTT.

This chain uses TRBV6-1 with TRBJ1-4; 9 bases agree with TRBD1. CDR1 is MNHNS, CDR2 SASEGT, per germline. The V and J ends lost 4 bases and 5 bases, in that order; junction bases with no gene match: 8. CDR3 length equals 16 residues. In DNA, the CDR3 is TGTGCCAGCAGTGGGTACCCGGGACAGGGAAATGAAAAACTGTTTTTT. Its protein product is CASSGYPGQGNEKLFF.

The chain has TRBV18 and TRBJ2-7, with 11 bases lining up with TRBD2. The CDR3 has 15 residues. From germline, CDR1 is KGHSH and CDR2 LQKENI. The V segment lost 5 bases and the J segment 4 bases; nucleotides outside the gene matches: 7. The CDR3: CASSTTSGGTYEQYF. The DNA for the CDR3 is TGTGCCAGCTCAACCACTAGCGGGGGAACGTACGAGCAGTACTTC.

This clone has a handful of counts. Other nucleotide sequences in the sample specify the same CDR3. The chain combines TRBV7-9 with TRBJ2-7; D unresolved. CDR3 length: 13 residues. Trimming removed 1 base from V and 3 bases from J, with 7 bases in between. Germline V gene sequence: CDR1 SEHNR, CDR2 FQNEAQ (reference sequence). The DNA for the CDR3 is TGTGCCAGCAGCTTAGTCGGTGGCTACGAGCAGTACTTC. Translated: CASSLVGGYEQYF.

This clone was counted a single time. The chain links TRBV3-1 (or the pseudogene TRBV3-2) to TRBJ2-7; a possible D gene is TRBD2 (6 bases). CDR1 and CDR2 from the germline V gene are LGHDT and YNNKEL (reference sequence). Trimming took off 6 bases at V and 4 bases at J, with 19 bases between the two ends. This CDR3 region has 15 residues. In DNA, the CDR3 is TGTGCCAGCAGTTCGCGGGGAAGTTCCGTTTACGAGCAGTACTTC. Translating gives CASSSRGSSVYEQYF.

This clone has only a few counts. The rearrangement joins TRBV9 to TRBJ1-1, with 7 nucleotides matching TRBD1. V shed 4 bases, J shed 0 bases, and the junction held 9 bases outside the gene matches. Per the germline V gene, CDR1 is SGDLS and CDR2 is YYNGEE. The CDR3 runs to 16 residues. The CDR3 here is CASSPRGTDLNTEAFF. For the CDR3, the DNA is TGTGCCAGCAGCCCAAGGGGGACAGACCTGAACACTGAAGCTTTCTTT.

For the CDR3, the DNA is TGTGCCAGCTCACCACCCGCAGGGGGCATCACCGGGGAGCTGTTTTTT. It specifies CASSPPAGGITGELFF. V is TRBV18 and J is TRBJ2-2; 8 bases are shared with TRBD1. Germline CDR1 KGHSH, CDR2 LQKENI. Unmatched junction bases numbered 4, after V lost 0 bases and J lost 4 bases. The CDR3 contains 16 residues. The full variable domain, its missing parts supplied by reference TRBV18 and TRBJ2-2, is NAGVMQNPRHLVRRRGQEARLRCSPMKGHSHVYWYRQLPEEGLKFMVYLQKENIIDESGMPKERFSAEFPKEGPSILRIQQVVRGDSAAYFCASSPPAGGITGELFFGEGSRLTVL.

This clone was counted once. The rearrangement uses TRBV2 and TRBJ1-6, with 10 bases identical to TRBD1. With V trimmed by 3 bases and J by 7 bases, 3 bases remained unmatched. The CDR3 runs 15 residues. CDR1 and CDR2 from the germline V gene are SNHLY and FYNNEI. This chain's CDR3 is CASSERTGGNSPLHF. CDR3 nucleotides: TGTGCCAGCAGTGAGCGGACAGGGGGAAATTCACCCCTCCACTTT.

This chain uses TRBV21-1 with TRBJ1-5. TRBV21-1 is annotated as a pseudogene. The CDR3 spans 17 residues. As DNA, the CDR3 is TGTGCCAGCAGCAAAGCCAGGCAGAGGGTTAGCAATCAGCCCCAGCATTTT. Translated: CASSKARQRVSNQPQHF.

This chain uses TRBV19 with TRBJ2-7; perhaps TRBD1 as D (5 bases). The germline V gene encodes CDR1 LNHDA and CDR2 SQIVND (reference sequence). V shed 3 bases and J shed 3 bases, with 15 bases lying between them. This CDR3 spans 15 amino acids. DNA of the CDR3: TGTGCCAGTAGTATGGCCGGACAAGTCATCTACGAGCAGTACTTC. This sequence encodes CASSMAGQVIYEQYF.

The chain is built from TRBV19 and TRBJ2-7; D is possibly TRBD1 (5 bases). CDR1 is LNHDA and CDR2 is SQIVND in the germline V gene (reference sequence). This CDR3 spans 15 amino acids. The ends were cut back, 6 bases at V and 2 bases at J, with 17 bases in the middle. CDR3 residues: CASRWRPTDPYEQYF. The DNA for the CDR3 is TGTGCCAGTAGATGGCGCCCGACAGACCCCTACGAGCAGTACTTC.

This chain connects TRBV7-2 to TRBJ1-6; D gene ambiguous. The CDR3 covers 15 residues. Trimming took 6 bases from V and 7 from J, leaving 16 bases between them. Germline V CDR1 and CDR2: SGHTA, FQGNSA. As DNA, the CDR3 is TGTGCCAGCAGAAGTCAAGCAATCTACAATTCACCCCTCCACTTT. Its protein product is CASRSQAIYNSPLHF.